This T cell receptor beta chain was sequenced for a study of blood T cells in healthy people across ages. A second roughly 6 to 12 cycle PCR used barcoded and J-beta primers. All cDNA molecules were each tagged by a template-switch adaptor with 12 random nucleotides. TCRdb ran MiXCR on the 5' RACE reads and lists one entry per CDR3 protein. The sample comprises 1.4 million or so distinct CDR3 sequences, approximately 43% of which are singletons, and around 4% rests with the top ten. This CDR3 has 16 residues. V was shortened by 4 bases and J by 8 bases, with 21 bases between the two germline ends. In germline, CDR1 is PRHDT, CDR2 FYEKMQ (reference sequence).

V is TRBV13 and J is TRBJ2-1, with TRBD1 as a possible D gene (5 bases). Sequencing input: blood. The source of this sequence is a woman under 30 in good health. In DNA form, the CDR3 reads TGTGCCAGCAGCTCGCTATTCAGGGTAGTCGGTTATGAGCAGTTCTTC. Translation gives CASSSLFRVVGYEQFF.